This T cell receptor (beta chain) appears in the sequencing data of a study of response to subunit inactivated influenza vaccine. V shed 4 bases and J 2 bases; nucleotides not matched to a gene: 6. The CDR3 loop spans 15 amino acids. The germline V gene has CDR1 SGDLS and CDR2 YYNGEE. Each CDR3 protein is one row after TCRdb ran MiXCR on the RT-PCR reads. This table has over 150,000 distinct CDR3 sequences, around an eighth appearing once. This clonotype was detected a few times. The material was CD8+ T cells sorted from PBMCs, obtained about 5 days after vaccination. The TCR comes from a man aged 50-60 years who received an inactivated influenza vaccine. The gene calls are TRBV9 and TRBJ2-3, with 8 bases matching TRBD2. The CDR3 nucleotides read TGTGCCAGCAGCATAAAGACTAGCGCCACAGATACGCAGTATTTT. Its translation is CASSIKTSATDTQYF.